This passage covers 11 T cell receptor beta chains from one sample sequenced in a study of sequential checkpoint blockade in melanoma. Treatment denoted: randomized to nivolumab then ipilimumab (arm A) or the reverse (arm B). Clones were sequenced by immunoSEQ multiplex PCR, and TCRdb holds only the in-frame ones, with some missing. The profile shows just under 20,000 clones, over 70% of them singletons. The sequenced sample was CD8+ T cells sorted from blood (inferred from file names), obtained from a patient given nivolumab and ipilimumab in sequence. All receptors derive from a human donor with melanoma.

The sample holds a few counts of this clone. The CDR3 region has the DNA TGTGCCAGTAGTCTCATAGCGGGGGGCTCCTACAATGAGCAGTTCTTC. It specifies CASSLIAGGSYNEQFF. This sequence joins TRBV19 and TRBJ2-1; 10 bases match TRBD2. The J segment lost 0 bases and the V segment lost 5 bases, leaving 4 bases of the junction unmatched. The CDR3 covers 16 residues. CDR1 and CDR2 from the germline V gene are LNHDA and SQIVND (reference sequence).

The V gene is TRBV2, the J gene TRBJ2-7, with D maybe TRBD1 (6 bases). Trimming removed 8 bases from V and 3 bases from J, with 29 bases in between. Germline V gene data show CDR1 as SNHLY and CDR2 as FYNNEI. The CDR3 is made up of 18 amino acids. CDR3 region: CASGESGDPETMGYEQYF. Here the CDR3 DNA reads TGTGCCAGCGGAGAGTCAGGGGACCCCGAAACCATGGGCTACGAGCAGTACTTC.

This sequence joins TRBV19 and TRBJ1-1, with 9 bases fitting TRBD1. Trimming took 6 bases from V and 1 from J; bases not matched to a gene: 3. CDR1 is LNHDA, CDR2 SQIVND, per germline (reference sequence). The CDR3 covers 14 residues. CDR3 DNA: TGTGCCAGTAGACCGGACAGGGGGAACACTGAAGCTTTCTTT. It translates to CASRPDRGNTEAFF.

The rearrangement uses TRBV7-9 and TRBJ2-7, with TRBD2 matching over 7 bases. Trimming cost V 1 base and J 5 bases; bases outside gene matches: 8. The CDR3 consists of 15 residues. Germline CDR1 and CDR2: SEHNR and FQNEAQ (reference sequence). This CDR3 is CASSLVGGSSHEQYF. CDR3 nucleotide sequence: TGTGCCAGCAGCTTAGTGGGCGGGAGTAGTCACGAGCAGTACTTC.

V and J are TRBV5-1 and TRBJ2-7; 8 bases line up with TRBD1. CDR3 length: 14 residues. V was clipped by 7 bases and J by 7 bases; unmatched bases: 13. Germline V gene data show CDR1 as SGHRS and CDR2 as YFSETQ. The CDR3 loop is CASGGGQGLWEQYF. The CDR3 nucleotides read TGCGCCAGCGGGGGAGGACAGGGCCTGTGGGAGCAGTACTTC.

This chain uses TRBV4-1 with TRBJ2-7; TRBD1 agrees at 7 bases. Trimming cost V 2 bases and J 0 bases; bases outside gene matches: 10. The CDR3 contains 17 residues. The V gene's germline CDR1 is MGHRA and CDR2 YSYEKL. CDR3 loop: CASSQKMTTGSSYEQYF. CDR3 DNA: TGCGCCAGCAGCCAAAAAATGACGACAGGGAGCTCCTACGAGCAGTACTTC.

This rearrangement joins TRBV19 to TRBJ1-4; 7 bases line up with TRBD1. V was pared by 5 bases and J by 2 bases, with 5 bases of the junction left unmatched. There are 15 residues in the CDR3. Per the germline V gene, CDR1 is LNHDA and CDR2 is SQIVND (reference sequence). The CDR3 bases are TGTGCCAGTAGTTTTGAGGGACAGACTAATGAAAAACTGTTTTTT. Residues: CASSFEGQTNEKLFF.

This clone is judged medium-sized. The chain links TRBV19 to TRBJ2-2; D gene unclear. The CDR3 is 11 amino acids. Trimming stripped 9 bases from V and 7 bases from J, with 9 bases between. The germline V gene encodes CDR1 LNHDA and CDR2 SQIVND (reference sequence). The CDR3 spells CASLFGGELFF. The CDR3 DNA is TGTGCCAGCCTATTTGGCGGGGAGCTGTTTTTT.

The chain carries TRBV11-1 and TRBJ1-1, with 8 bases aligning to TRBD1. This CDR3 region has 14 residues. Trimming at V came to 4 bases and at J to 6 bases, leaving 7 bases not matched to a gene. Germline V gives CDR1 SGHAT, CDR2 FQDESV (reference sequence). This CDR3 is CASSSTGGGAEAFF. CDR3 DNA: TGTGCCAGCAGCTCTACAGGGGGAGGGGCTGAAGCTTTCTTT.

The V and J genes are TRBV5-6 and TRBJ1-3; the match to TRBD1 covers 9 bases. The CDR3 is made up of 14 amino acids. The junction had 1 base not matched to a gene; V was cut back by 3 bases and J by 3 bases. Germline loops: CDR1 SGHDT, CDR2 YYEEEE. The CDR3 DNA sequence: TGTGCCAGCAGCTGGGACAGGGTTGGAAACACCATATATTTT. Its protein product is CASSWDRVGNTIYF. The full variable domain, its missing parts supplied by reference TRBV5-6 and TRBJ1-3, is DAGVTQSPTHLIKTRGQQVTLRCSPKSGHDTVSWYQQALGQGPQFIFQYYEEEERQRGNFPDRFSGHQFPNYSSELNVNALLLGDSALYLCASSWDRVGNTIYFGEGSWLTVV.

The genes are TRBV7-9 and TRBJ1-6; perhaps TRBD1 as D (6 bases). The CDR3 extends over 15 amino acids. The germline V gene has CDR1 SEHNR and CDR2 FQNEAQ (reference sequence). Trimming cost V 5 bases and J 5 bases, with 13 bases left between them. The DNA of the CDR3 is TGTGCCAGCAGCAGAAGCCCAGGGGATAATTCACCCCTCCACTTT. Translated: CASSRSPGDNSPLHF.